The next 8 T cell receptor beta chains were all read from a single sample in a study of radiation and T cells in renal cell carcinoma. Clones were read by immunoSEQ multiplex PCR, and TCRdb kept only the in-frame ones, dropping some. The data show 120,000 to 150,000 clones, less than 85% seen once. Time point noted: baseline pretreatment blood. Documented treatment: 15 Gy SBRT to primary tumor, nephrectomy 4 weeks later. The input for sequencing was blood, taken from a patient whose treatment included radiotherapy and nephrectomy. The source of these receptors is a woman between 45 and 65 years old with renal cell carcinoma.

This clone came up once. CDR3 region: CASSLVIAGGRETQYF. Written as DNA, the CDR3 is TGTGCCAGCAGCTTAGTAATAGCGGGAGGGCGCGAGACCCAGTACTTC. The rearrangement links TRBV11-2 to TRBJ2-5, with 11 bases lining up with TRBD2. This CDR3 is built from 16 residues. J gave up 5 bases and V 1 base, and 6 bases lay outside the gene matches. Germline CDR1 SGHAT, CDR2 FQNNGV. Variable domain in full (rest from reference TRBV11-2 and TRBJ2-5): EAGVAQSPRYKIIEKRQSVAFWCNPISGHATLYWYQQILGQGPKLLIQFQNNGVVDDSQLPKDRFSAERLKGVDSTLKIQPAKLEDSAVYLCASSLVIAGGRETQYFGPGTRLLVL.

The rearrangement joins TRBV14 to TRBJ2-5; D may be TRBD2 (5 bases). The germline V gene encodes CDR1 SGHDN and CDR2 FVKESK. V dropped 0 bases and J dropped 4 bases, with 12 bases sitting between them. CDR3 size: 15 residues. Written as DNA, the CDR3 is TGTGCCAGCAGCCAAGAATCGGGAATCAGAGAGACCCAGTACTTC. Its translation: CASSQESGIRETQYF.

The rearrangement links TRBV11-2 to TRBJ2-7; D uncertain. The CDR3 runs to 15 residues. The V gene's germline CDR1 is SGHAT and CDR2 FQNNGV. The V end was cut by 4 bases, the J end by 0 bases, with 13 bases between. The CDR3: CASSSPGSSSYEQYF. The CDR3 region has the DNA TGTGCCAGCAGCTCCCCAGGCAGTAGCTCCTACGAGCAGTACTTC.

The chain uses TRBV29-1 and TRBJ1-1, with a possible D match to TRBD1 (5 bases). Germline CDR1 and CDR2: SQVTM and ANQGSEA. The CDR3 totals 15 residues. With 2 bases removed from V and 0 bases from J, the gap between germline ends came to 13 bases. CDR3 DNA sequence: TGCAGCGTTGAAAGGGGACTGATCATGAACACTGAAGCTTTCTTT. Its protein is CSVERGLIMNTEAFF. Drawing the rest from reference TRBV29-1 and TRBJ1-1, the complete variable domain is SAVISQKPSRDICQRGTSLTIQCQVDSQVTMMFWYRQQPGQSLTLIATANQGSEATYESGFVIDKFPISRPNLTFSTLTVSNMSPEDSSIYLCSVERGLIMNTEAFFGQGTRLTVV.

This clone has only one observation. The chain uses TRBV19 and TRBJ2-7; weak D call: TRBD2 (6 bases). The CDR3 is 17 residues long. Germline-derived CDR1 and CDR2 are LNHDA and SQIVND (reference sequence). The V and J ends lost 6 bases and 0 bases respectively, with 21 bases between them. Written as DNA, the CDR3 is TGTGCCAGTAGGGACGCCAAACGCGGGGAAAGCTCCTACGAGCAGTACTTC. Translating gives CASRDAKRGESSYEQYF.

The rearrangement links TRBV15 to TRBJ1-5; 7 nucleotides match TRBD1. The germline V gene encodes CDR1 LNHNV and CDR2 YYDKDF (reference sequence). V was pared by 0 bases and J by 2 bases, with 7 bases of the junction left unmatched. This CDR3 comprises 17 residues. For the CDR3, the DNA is TGTGCCACCAGCAGAGACATCCAGGGGGTCGGCAATCAGCCCCAGCATTTT. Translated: CATSRDIQGVGNQPQHF.

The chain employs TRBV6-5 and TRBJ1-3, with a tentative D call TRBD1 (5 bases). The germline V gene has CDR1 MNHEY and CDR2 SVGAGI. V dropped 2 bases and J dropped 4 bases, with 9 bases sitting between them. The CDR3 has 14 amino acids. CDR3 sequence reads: CASSYVSGGNTIYF. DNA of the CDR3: TGTGCCAGCAGTTACGTCTCAGGGGGAAACACCATATATTTT.

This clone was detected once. The chain's CDR3 is CASSLVDEQFF. For the CDR3, the DNA is TGTGCCAGCAGCTTGGTCGATGAGCAGTTCTTC. J is TRBJ2-1 and V is TRBV5-6; no reliable D call. The CDR3 contains 11 residues. The V and J ends lost 0 bases and 8 bases respectively, with 3 bases between them. The germline CDR1 and CDR2 sequences are SGHDT and YYEEEE.